This TCR beta chain was captured in a study of T-cell reconstitution after alpha-beta-depleted transplantation in children. Remarks on this clonotype: Its specificity is not known.

A library of TCRbeta sequences, prepared with unique molecular identifiers, was generated. TCRdb independently ran MiXCR on the PCR reads; one entry per CDR3 protein. The sample includes fewer than 550,000 distinct CDR3 sequences, around 10% of them seen just once. Study results and caveats: At one year after transplant, newly produced T cells mostly accounted for T-cell counts and diversity.

The material was PBMCs, mostly from graft donor cells, obtained 180 days after TCRalphabeta/CD19-depleted stem cell transplant. The clonotype originates from a female patient aged 2 to 10 who had a stem cell transplant for aplastic anemia, so the T cells may come from the graft donor.

The CDR3 DNA follows: TGCGCCAGCAGCCCAATAGCTCATAATGAGCAGTTCTTC. Translation: CASSPIAHNEQFF. The chain is built from TRBV5-1 and TRBJ2-1; D unclear. The CDR3 consists of 13 residues. Germline loops: CDR1 SGHRS, CDR2 YFSETQ. V lost 4 bases and J 7 bases, leaving 12 bases between the germline ends.